Presented here are 30 T cell receptor beta chains from one specimen sequenced in a study of vaccination and CD4 T cells after COVID-19. As to treatment: roughly 10-day PBMC culture with coronavirus spike peptide pools or control peptides (ViraFEST assay). The unexposed donor gave CD4+ T cells before the COVID-19 pandemic (2011-2018). Researchers used the Oncomine TCR Beta short-read assay to sequence DNA from cultured CD4+ T cells. TCRdb passed the PCR reads through MiXCR, listing each CDR3 protein once. This table holds thousands of distinct CDR3 sequences, approximately 34% found once. Which antigens these TCRs recognize remains unknown. The sequencing input was CD4+ T cells from blood, cultured in vitro. These receptors all come from a human donor in good health.

J is TRBJ1-6 and V is TRBV7-2; no definite D call. The CDR3 length is 15 residues. V lost 2 bases and J lost 8, with 13 bases in between. From germline, CDR1 is SGHTA and CDR2 FQGNSA. CDR3 DNA: TGTGCCAGCAGCTTATGGACCTCTCGAGATTCACCCCTCCACTTT. Its translation is CASSLWTSRDSPLHF.

V is TRBV25-1 and J is TRBJ1-1; 7 positions agree with TRBD1. J gave up 2 bases and V 7 bases, and 4 bases lay outside the gene matches. Germline lookup yields CDR1 MGHDK and CDR2 SYGVNS. The CDR3 loop spans 13 amino acids. The CDR3 DNA sequence: TGTGCCAGCACCGACAGGGTAAACACTGAAGCTTTCTTT. This codes for CASTDRVNTEAFF.

This clonotype has only a few counts. The chain recombines TRBV19 with TRBJ1-5; the D is unclear. This CDR3 spans 16 amino acids. CDR1 LNHDA and CDR2 SQIVND come from the germline V gene (reference sequence). V dropped 3 bases and J dropped 2 bases, with 14 bases sitting between them. This CDR3 is CASSIRLVEGNQPQHF. The DNA for the CDR3 is TGTGCCAGTAGTATTCGTCTTGTGGAGGGCAATCAGCCCCAGCATTTT.

This clonotype was detected a few times. The rearrangement links TRBV10-1 to TRBJ1-2; 10 positions match TRBD1. Germline V gene data show CDR1 as WNHNN and CDR2 as SYGVQD (reference sequence). With V trimmed by 6 bases and J by 8 bases, 9 bases remained unmatched. CDR3 length: 14 residues. The CDR3 region is CASSPGQGIGGYTF. The CDR3 DNA reads TGCGCCAGCAGCCCGGGACAGGGGATTGGAGGCTACACCTTC.

The V and J genes are TRBV24-1 and TRBJ1-4; the D is unclear. In germline, CDR1 is KGHDR, CDR2 SFDVKD. Trimming took off 9 bases at V and 3 bases at J, with 10 bases between the two ends. This CDR3 is built from 13 residues. The CDR3 bases are TGTGCCACCTCCCGGAGGGCTAATGAAAAACTGTTTTTT. It specifies CATSRRANEKLFF.

V is TRBV6-5 and J is TRBJ1-5; 7 nucleotides align to TRBD1. The CDR3 spans 19 residues. V lost 3 bases to trimming and J lost 1 base; unmatched junction nucleotides: 15. Per the germline V gene, CDR1 is MNHEY and CDR2 is SVGAGI. CDR3 sequence reads: CASSYNWGSTGASNQPQHF. The CDR3, as DNA: TGTGCCAGCAGTTATAATTGGGGATCCACAGGGGCGAGCAATCAGCCCCAGCATTTT.

This clonotype was observed a few times. The J gene is TRBJ1-6, the V gene TRBV6-2 or TRBV6-3; possibly TRBD1 for D (6 bases). CDR1 is MNHEY, CDR2 SVGEGT, per germline. The V gene lost 3 bases and the J gene lost 9 bases, with 21 bases spanning the gap. The CDR3 is made up of 17 amino acids. CDR3 sequence (DNA): TGTGCCAGCAGTTATTCGGCAGGGGTTGCCTATGGTTCACCCCTCCACTTT. Its protein is CASSYSAGVAYGSPLHF.

The count of this clonotype is one. This sequence joins TRBV5-1 and TRBJ1-2; D unclear. V lost 0 bases, J lost 2 bases, and 11 bases lay in between. The CDR3 is made up of 15 amino acids. CDR1 and CDR2 from the germline V gene are SGHRS and YFSETQ. The CDR3 sequence is CASSLDRQTNYGYTF. The CDR3 bases are TGCGCCAGCAGCTTGGACCGTCAGACAAACTATGGCTACACCTTC.

The J gene is TRBJ1-2, the V gene TRBV6-1, with D hard to call. The germline CDR1 and CDR2 sequences are MNHNS and SASEGT. Trimming left V 7 bases short and J 3 bases short, with 9 bases between. The CDR3 contains 12 residues. This CDR3 reads CASNSRDYGYTF. CDR3 coding DNA: TGTGCCAGCAATTCCCGGGACTATGGCTACACCTTC.

This clonotype showed up just a few times. The CDR3 DNA reads as TGTGCCAGCAGCACTTTAGCGGGGGGGACGGAGACCCAGTACTTC. Encoded protein: CASSTLAGGTETQYF. The rearrangement joins TRBV5-6 to TRBJ2-5, with TRBD2 matching over 11 bases. Germline lookup yields CDR1 SGHDT and CDR2 YYEEEE. V gave up 4 bases and J gave up 5 bases; unmatched junction bases: 7. The CDR3 has 15 amino acids.

This clonotype was seen a handful of times. The J gene is TRBJ2-7, the V gene TRBV7-9, with 7 bases lining up with TRBD1. V dropped 5 bases and J dropped 3; count of bases not matched to a gene: 10. The CDR3 runs 15 residues. Per germline, CDR1 SEHNR and CDR2 FQNEAQ (reference sequence). This chain's CDR3 is CASSHTDRVGYEQYF. CDR3 bases: TGTGCCAGCAGCCACACCGACAGGGTAGGCTACGAGCAGTACTTC.

This chain uses TRBV5-4 with TRBJ2-7, with D perhaps matching TRBD2 (5 bases). Germline V gene lookup returns CDR1 SGHNT and CDR2 YYREEE (reference sequence). The germline V and J ends were trimmed by 3 bases and 3 bases, with 16 bases remaining between them. This CDR3 region has 15 residues. CDR3 sequence (DNA): TGTGCCAGCAGCTCCTCCTTCGGGGAGTACTACGAGCAGTACTTC. Residues: CASSSSFGEYYEQYF.

This chain joins TRBV9 and TRBJ1-1, with no clear D. Germline V CDR1 and CDR2: SGDLS, YYNGEE. The ends were cut back, 0 bases at V and 3 bases at J, with 9 bases in the middle. This CDR3 is 14 amino acids long. The CDR3 sequence: CASSVDGLDTEAFF. The CDR3 nucleotides read TGTGCCAGCAGCGTAGACGGCCTAGACACTGAAGCTTTCTTT.

This clonotype has just a few counts. The rearrangement uses TRBV20-1 and TRBJ1-1; TRBD1 matches 9 bases. The V gene's germline CDR1 is DFQATT and CDR2 SNEGSKA (reference sequence). The CDR3 loop spans 15 amino acids. V shed 0 bases, J shed 5 bases, and the junction held 7 bases outside the gene matches. The CDR3: CSARDLTGGWTEAFF. CDR3 DNA sequence: TGCAGTGCTAGAGATCTAACAGGGGGCTGGACTGAAGCTTTCTTT.

This chain joins TRBV7-9 and TRBJ1-2; TRBD1 might be the D (5 bases). CDR1 is SEHNR and CDR2 is FQNEAQ in the germline V gene (reference sequence). V was pared by 5 bases and J by 8 bases, with 18 bases between. This CDR3 contains 14 residues. CDR3 nucleotides: TGTGCCAGCAGCCTGCTAGAGGGACGTGGCGGCTACACCTTC. This translates into CASSLLEGRGGYTF.

This clonotype was recorded a few times. The chain is built from TRBV6-1 and TRBJ1-1; D gene unclear. The germline V and J ends were trimmed by 7 bases and 1 base, with 13 bases remaining between them. CDR3 length: 14 residues. The V gene's germline CDR1 is MNHNS and CDR2 SASEGT. Here the CDR3 reads CASTTVTRNTEAFF. For the CDR3, the DNA is TGTGCCAGCACCACGGTGACAAGGAACACTGAAGCTTTCTTT.

This clonotype came up a few times. V usage is TRBV6-1 and J usage is TRBJ2-6; D not resolved. The germline gives CDR1 MNHNS, CDR2 SASEGT. V lost 6 bases to trimming and J lost 0 bases, with 6 bases between them. This CDR3 is 14 amino acids long. CDR3 in amino acids: CASRPYSGANVLTF. DNA of the CDR3: TGTGCCAGCAGGCCCTACTCTGGGGCCAACGTCCTGACTTTC.

This clonotype was recorded a few times. The V call is TRBV7-6, the J call TRBJ2-7; no firm D call. The CDR3 sequence is 13 residues long. Trimming pared 5 bases from V and 0 bases from J, leaving 8 bases between. Germline CDR1 and CDR2: SGHVS and FNYEAQ. The CDR3 DNA reads TGTGCCAGCAGCACGACCGCCTCCTACGAGCAGTACTTC. This sequence encodes CASSTTASYEQYF.

The J gene is TRBJ2-2, the V gene TRBV2, with 11 bases that match TRBD2. The CDR3 has 18 amino acids. Germline CDR1 SNHLY, CDR2 FYNNEI. V dropped 7 bases and J dropped 4; count of bases not matched to a gene: 14. This chain's CDR3 is CASIPRGRLAGRTGELFF. CDR3 bases: TGTGCCAGCATTCCAAGGGGCCGACTAGCGGGGCGCACCGGGGAGCTGTTTTTT.

This chain joins TRBV2 and TRBJ1-5; TRBD1 matches 8 bases. After removal of 7 bases from V and 1 base from J, the junction contained 3 bases not matched to a gene. Germline CDR1 is SNHLY and CDR2 is FYNNEI. The CDR3 has 14 amino acids. The CDR3 coding sequence is TGTGCCAGCAAGGACAGGGAGAGCAATCAGCCCCAGCATTTT. This sequence encodes CASKDRESNQPQHF.

The V gene is TRBV2, the J gene TRBJ1-5, with D maybe TRBD1 (5 bases). The ends were cut back, 9 bases at V and 5 bases at J, with 17 bases in the middle. The V gene's germline CDR1 is SNHLY and CDR2 FYNNEI. The CDR3 runs to 14 residues. CDR3: CASGADTGDQPQHF. For the CDR3, the DNA is TGTGCCAGTGGGGCGGACACTGGGGATCAGCCCCAGCATTTT.

V and J are TRBV27 and TRBJ2-1; TRBD1 agrees at 9 bases. The V segment lost 3 bases and the J segment 7 bases; nucleotides outside the gene matches: 1. This CDR3 spans 13 amino acids. The germline CDR1 and CDR2 sequences are MNHEY and SMNVEV (reference sequence). In DNA, the CDR3 is TGTGCCAGCAGTTTCGGGACAGGGAATGAGCAGTTCTTC. Translating gives CASSFGTGNEQFF.

This clonotype showed up just a few times. The chain links TRBV5-4 to TRBJ1-2; perhaps TRBD1 as D (5 bases). There are 15 residues in the CDR3. Trimming pared 1 base from V and 4 bases from J, leaving 14 bases between. Germline V gene data show CDR1 as SGHNT and CDR2 as YYREEE (reference sequence). The CDR3 reads CASSLNGARSYGYTF. Written as DNA, the CDR3 is TGTGCCAGCAGCTTGAACGGGGCGCGTAGCTATGGCTACACCTTC.

This rearrangement joins TRBV19 to TRBJ1-1; D perhaps matches TRBD1 (5 bases). V dropped 5 bases and J dropped 5 bases, with 15 bases sitting between them. This CDR3 is built from 14 residues. CDR1 is LNHDA and CDR2 is SQIVND in the germline V gene (reference sequence). The CDR3 sequence: CASSGLGVVTEAFF. The CDR3 region has the DNA TGTGCCAGTAGTGGGCTGGGGGTAGTGACTGAAGCTTTCTTT. The complete variable domain, with remaining parts taken from reference TRBV19 and TRBJ1-1, reads DGGITQSPKYLFRKEGQNVTLSCEQNLNHDAMYWYRQDPGQGLRLIYYSQIVNDFQKGDIAEGYSVSREKKESFPLTVTSAQKNPTAFYLCASSGLGVVTEAFFGQGTRLTVV.

This chain joins TRBV12-3 or TRBV12-4 and TRBJ2-7, with 10 bases matching TRBD1. The junction had 5 bases not matched to a gene; V was cut back by 6 bases and J by 6 bases. The CDR3 is 13 amino acids. Here the CDR3 DNA reads TGTGCCAGCAGGGGACAGGGGAGTGGCGAGCAGTACTTC. It codes for CASRGQGSGEQYF.

This chain uses TRBV11-2 with TRBJ1-2; D possibly corresponds to TRBD1 (5 bases). The CDR3 covers 15 residues. The V gene lost 3 bases and the J gene lost 0 bases, with 11 bases spanning the gap. Germline CDR1 and CDR2: SGHAT and FQNNGV. The CDR3 reads CASSLGDVTNYGYTF. The CDR3 nucleotides read TGTGCCAGCAGCTTGGGGGATGTCACTAACTATGGCTACACCTTC.

This rearrangement joins TRBV24-1 to TRBJ2-2; D unresolved. Germline loops: CDR1 KGHDR, CDR2 SFDVKD. The V gene lost 4 bases and the J gene lost 7 bases, with 9 bases spanning the gap. This CDR3 region has 13 residues. The CDR3 region is CATSEGVDGELFF. As DNA, the CDR3 is TGTGCCACCAGTGAGGGTGTTGACGGGGAGCTGTTTTTT.

This chain uses TRBV20-1 with TRBJ2-2; TRBD2 might be the D (7 bases). The CDR3 runs to 15 residues. Germline V gene lookup returns CDR1 DFQATT and CDR2 SNEGSKA (reference sequence). The V end lost 3 bases, the J end lost 2 bases, and 13 bases lay between the germline ends. The CDR3 DNA reads as TGCAGTGCTAGGTCGGCGGGGGCTAACACCGGGGAGCTGTTTTTT. Amino acids: CSARSAGANTGELFF.

This clonotype has only a few counts. The genes are TRBV19 and TRBJ2-3, with a possible D match to TRBD1 (6 bases). The germline CDR1 and CDR2 sequences are LNHDA and SQIVND (reference sequence). Trimming took 4 bases from V and 4 from J, leaving 24 bases between them. The CDR3 extends over 18 amino acids. The CDR3 is CASSTPPQGIRRSDTQYF. DNA for the CDR3: TGTGCCAGTAGTACCCCCCCTCAGGGGATAAGAAGATCAGATACGCAGTATTTT.

This clonotype was detected a few times. The chain joins TRBV5-1 to TRBJ1-1, with a tentative D call TRBD1 (5 bases). CDR1 and CDR2 from the germline V gene are SGHRS and YFSETQ. Deletions cut 2 bases from V and 4 bases from J, with 15 bases between. The length of the CDR3 is 15 residues. CDR3 protein: CASSFSGRRVTEAFF. CDR3 coding DNA: TGCGCCAGCAGCTTTTCGGGGCGGAGGGTCACTGAAGCTTTCTTT.